This T cell receptor beta chain was identified during a study of T cells in tuberculosis. The overall study: In South Africa, adults with active tuberculosis were compared with IGRA-negative and latently infected IGRA-positive adolescents. Study-wide points: Active tuberculosis TCR-alpha repertoires lay closer to GMM-specific TCRs than IGRA-negative controls, suggesting clonal expansion.

The method was immunoSEQ multiplex PCR; TCRdb's version includes in-frame clones alone and lacks a portion of them. Of tens of thousands of clones listed, approximately 89% are singletons. Latent tuberculosis screening used tuberculin skin test and IGRA at entry. Unmatched junction bases numbered 2, after V lost 2 bases and J lost 8 bases. Germline V CDR1 and CDR2: LNHDA, SQIVND (reference sequence). The CDR3 has 13 residues. As for this clone: Its matching antigen is unknown.

The chain couples TRBV19 to TRBJ2-1, with 8 bases fitting TRBD1. The sample consisted of PBMCs. The receptor comes from a donor aged 10-30 years with latent tuberculosis or without tuberculosis infection. CDR3 bases: TGTGCCAGTAGTATACAGGGGGCCGATGAGCAGTTCTTC. Translated: CASSIQGADEQFF.